These 15 T cell receptor beta chains were sequenced from one sample in a study of cytomegalovirus exposure and HLA in healthy donors. PCR employed 60 Vbeta and 13 Jbeta primers. Measured with immunoSEQ multiplex PCR; TCRdb has only the in-frame clones, and not every one. The data hold some 150,000 clones, with over 65% observed a single time. Sequencing used PBMCs. These TCRs come from a man in his forties in good health and CMV-seropositive.

V and J are TRBV2 and TRBJ2-7; TRBD2 might be the D (7 bases). V was pared by 7 bases and J by 3 bases, with 10 bases between. CDR1 SNHLY and CDR2 FYNNEI come from the germline V gene. This CDR3 has 12 residues. As DNA, the CDR3 is TGTGCCAGCATGGGGGGGCTCTACGAGCAGTACTTC. The encoded protein is CASMGGLYEQYF. Full variable domain (missing parts from reference TRBV2 and TRBJ2-7): EPEVTQTPSHQVTQMGQEVILRCVPISNHLYFYWYRQILGQKVEFLVSFYNNEISEKSEIFDDQFSVERPDGSNFTLKIRSTKLEDSAMYFCASMGGLYEQYFGPGTRLTVT.

This clone was counted a few times. J is TRBJ2-5 and V is TRBV5-5; 7 positions agree with TRBD1. Trimming cost V 5 bases and J 0 bases; bases outside gene matches: 16. CDR3 length equals 18 residues. Per the germline V gene, CDR1 is SGHKS and CDR2 is YYEKEE (reference sequence). CDR3 loop: CASRYDRVERADQETQYF. CDR3 nucleotides: TGTGCCAGCAGATACGACAGGGTGGAGAGAGCGGACCAAGAGACCCAGTACTTC.

The V gene is TRBV2, the J gene TRBJ2-5, with D unclear. CDR1 is SNHLY, CDR2 FYNNEI, per germline. V was clipped by 8 bases and J by 4 bases, with 8 bases between them. The CDR3 totals 11 residues. CDR3 protein: CASAPGETQYF. The CDR3 DNA sequence: TGTGCCAGCGCGCCCGGAGAGACCCAGTACTTC.

With regard to this clone: This likely traces to a read error, being one base from a far larger clone. This sequence joins TRBV6-1 and TRBJ2-2, with a possible D match to TRBD1 (5 bases). The CDR3 has 15 residues. CDR1 is MNHNS, CDR2 SASEGT, per germline. The V and J ends lost 3 bases and 3 bases respectively, with 11 bases between them. The CDR3 spells CASSESSRDTGELFF. For the CDR3, the DNA is TGTGCCAGCAGTGAGTCGAGCAGGGACACCGGGGAGCTGTTTTTT.

This rearrangement joins TRBV11-1 to TRBJ2-2; 7 nucleotides align to TRBD1. The CDR3 loop spans 15 amino acids. V dropped 7 bases and J dropped 3; count of bases not matched to a gene: 8. The V gene's germline CDR1 is SGHAT and CDR2 FQDESV (reference sequence). The DNA of the CDR3 is TGTGCCAGCACTCTAGGACAGGTAGACACCGGGGAGCTGTTTTTT. Its protein product is CASTLGQVDTGELFF.

This clone was seen more than once but under ten times. The chain couples TRBV18 to TRBJ2-5; 7 bases fit TRBD1. The assigned J gene may be wrong: the sequence end matches TRBJ2-7 better. Germline CDR1 and CDR2: KGHSH and LQKENI. The CDR3 runs 14 residues. The CDR3 here is CASSGWTGSYEQYF. CDR3 in DNA: TGTGCCAGCTCAGGGTGGACAGGATCCTACGAGCAGTACTTC.

As DNA, the CDR3 is TGTGCCAGTAGTATGGACAGGGGTGGCACTGAAGCTTTCTTT. The encoded protein is CASSMDRGGTEAFF. The V call is TRBV19, the J call TRBJ1-1, with 9 bases matching TRBD1. This CDR3 is built from 14 residues. The V segment lost 3 bases and the J segment 4 bases; nucleotides outside the gene matches: 3. CDR1 and CDR2 from the germline V gene are LNHDA and SQIVND (reference sequence).

The rearrangement uses TRBV28 and TRBJ1-5; D not resolved. This CDR3 has 13 residues. Germline V lookup: CDR1 MDHEN, CDR2 SYDVKM. Trimming cost V 5 bases and J 11 bases, with 16 bases left between them. CDR3 region: CASSTVGERAQHF. As DNA, the CDR3 is TGTGCCAGCAGTACCGTCGGGGAACGGGCCCAGCATTTT.

The chain uses TRBV5-6 and TRBJ1-6; D possibly corresponds to TRBD1 (5 bases). CDR3 size: 16 residues. V lost 2 bases to trimming and J lost 5 bases, with 14 bases between them. Germline-derived CDR1 and CDR2 are SGHDT and YYEEEE. CDR3 in DNA: TGTGCCAGCAGCTTAGGTCCGGTACAGGATAATTCACCCCTCCACTTT. It specifies CASSLGPVQDNSPLHF.

This clone was observed a handful of times. V and J are TRBV10-3 and TRBJ2-1; a possible D gene is TRBD1 (5 bases). The CDR3 is 13 residues long. Trimming removed 4 bases from V and 6 bases from J, with 10 bases in between. Per germline, CDR1 ENHRY and CDR2 SYGVKD. This CDR3 is CAISAGHTNEQFF. For the CDR3, the DNA is TGTGCCATCAGTGCCGGACACACCAATGAGCAGTTCTTC.

The V and J genes are TRBV19 and TRBJ1-4; 8 positions agree with TRBD1. V shed 7 bases, J shed 8 bases, and the junction held 6 bases outside the gene matches. The CDR3 consists of 13 residues. CDR1 is LNHDA, CDR2 SQIVND, per germline (reference sequence). Here the CDR3 reads CASTSTGAEKLFF. The CDR3 DNA sequence: TGTGCCAGTACTTCGACAGGGGCGGAAAAACTGTTTTTT.

V and J are TRBV6-5 and TRBJ2-7; 7 bases line up with TRBD1. J gave up 3 bases and V 6 bases, and 5 bases lay outside the gene matches. The CDR3 runs to 13 residues. Germline CDR1 is MNHEY and CDR2 is SVGAGI. CDR3 loop: CASREQGRYEQYF. CDR3 nucleotide sequence: TGTGCCAGCAGGGAACAGGGGCGCTACGAGCAGTACTTC.

This clone was counted only a few times. The chain is built from TRBV19 and TRBJ1-3; 7 bases line up with TRBD1. V was clipped by 7 bases and J by 7 bases; unmatched bases: 7. This CDR3 contains 13 residues. Per germline, CDR1 LNHDA and CDR2 SQIVND (reference sequence). The CDR3 reads CASTQDRTNTIYF. CDR3 nucleotides: TGTGCCAGTACCCAGGACAGGACGAACACCATATATTTT.

The rearrangement uses TRBV7-9 and TRBJ1-1; 9 positions match TRBD1. The CDR3 runs 15 residues. Germline V CDR1 and CDR2: SEHNR, FQNEAQ (reference sequence). The ends lost 5 bases at V and 1 base at J; junction bases unmatched: 5. CDR3 amino acids: CASSPRTGANTEAFF. CDR3 nucleotide sequence: TGTGCCAGCAGCCCGAGGACAGGGGCGAACACTGAAGCTTTCTTT. Complete variable domain (other parts from reference TRBV7-9 and TRBJ1-1): DTGVSQNPRHKITKRGQNVTFRCDPISEHNRLYWYRQTLGQGPEFLTYFQNEAQLEKSRLLSDRFSAERPKGSFSTLEIQRTEQGDSAMYLCASSPRTGANTEAFFGQGTRLTVV.

The chain has TRBV5-6 and TRBJ2-7; 13 bases fit TRBD2. CDR1 is SGHDT and CDR2 is YYEEEE in the germline V gene. V shed 3 bases and J 5 bases; nucleotides not matched to a gene: 2. The CDR3 spans 14 residues. CDR3 sequence (DNA): TGTGCCAGCAGCTCCGGACTAGCGGGAGACGAGCAGTACTTC. Its translation is CASSSGLAGDEQYF.